The clone carrying this T cell receptor beta chain was counted ten times or more. The sample is drawn from a study of neurological immune-mediated disorders. One entry per CDR3 protein, called by TCRdb with MiXCR from the 5' RACE reads. This sample has approximately 70,000 distinct CDR3 sequences, with less than 4% found just once. This TCR was sampled from a man aged 30 to 45 with multiple sclerosis. Material: PBMCs.

CDR3 sequence reads: CASSPGFTRNTEAFF. The CDR3 DNA reads as TGTGCCAGCAGCCCCGGATTCACAAGAAACACTGAAGCTTTCTTT. The chain employs TRBV7-2 and TRBJ1-1; unclear D gene. Looked up from germline, CDR1 is SGHTA and CDR2 is FQGNSA. The V end lost 5 bases, the J end lost 2 bases, and 15 bases lay between the germline ends. The length of the CDR3 is 15 residues.